Below, one T cell receptor beta chain is given with its context. The antigen is undetermined. Time point denoted: week 11, during vaccination. A 20-mer mutant IDH1 peptide at 300 ug was injected subcutaneously with topical imiquimod. Trimming left V 5 bases short and J 5 bases short, with 12 bases between. Germline V gives CDR1 ENHRY, CDR2 SYGVKD. The CDR3 spans 13 residues. The data originate from a study of a mutant IDH1 vaccine in newly diagnosed glioma. Study context: Patients received vaccination from 4-6 weeks after radiotherapy alone, or with temozolomide cycles. It was radiotherapy, temozolomide, or both that patients received previously, with most receiving both.

Using immunoSEQ multiplex PCR, the repertoire was profiled, and TCRdb retains in-frame clones only, with some absent. Among about 40,000 clones listed, over 80% were seen once. This TCR was recovered from a man aged 40-49 years with glioma. Sequences were derived from PBMCs, sampled from a glioma patient whose treatment included an IDH1 peptide vaccine. This sequence joins TRBV10-3 and TRBJ1-1; D might be TRBD1 (5 bases). CDR3 coding DNA: TGTGCCATCAGTAGAAGGGAGGGGACTGAAGCTTTCTTT. Its protein product is CAISRREGTEAFF.